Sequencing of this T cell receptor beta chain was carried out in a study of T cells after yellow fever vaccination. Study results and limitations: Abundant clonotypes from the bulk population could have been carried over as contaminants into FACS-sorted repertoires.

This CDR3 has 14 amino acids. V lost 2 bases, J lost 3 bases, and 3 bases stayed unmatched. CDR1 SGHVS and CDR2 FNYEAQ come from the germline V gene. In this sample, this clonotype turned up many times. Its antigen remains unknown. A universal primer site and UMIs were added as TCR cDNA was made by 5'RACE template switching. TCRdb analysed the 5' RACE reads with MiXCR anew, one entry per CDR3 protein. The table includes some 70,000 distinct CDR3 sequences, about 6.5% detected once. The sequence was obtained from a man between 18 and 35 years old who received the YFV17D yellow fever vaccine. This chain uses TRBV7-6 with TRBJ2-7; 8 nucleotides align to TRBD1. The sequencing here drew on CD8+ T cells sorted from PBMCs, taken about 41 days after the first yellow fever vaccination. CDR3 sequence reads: CASSLSGGLYEQYF. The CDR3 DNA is TGTGCCAGCAGCTTATCAGGGGGCCTCTACGAGCAGTACTTC.